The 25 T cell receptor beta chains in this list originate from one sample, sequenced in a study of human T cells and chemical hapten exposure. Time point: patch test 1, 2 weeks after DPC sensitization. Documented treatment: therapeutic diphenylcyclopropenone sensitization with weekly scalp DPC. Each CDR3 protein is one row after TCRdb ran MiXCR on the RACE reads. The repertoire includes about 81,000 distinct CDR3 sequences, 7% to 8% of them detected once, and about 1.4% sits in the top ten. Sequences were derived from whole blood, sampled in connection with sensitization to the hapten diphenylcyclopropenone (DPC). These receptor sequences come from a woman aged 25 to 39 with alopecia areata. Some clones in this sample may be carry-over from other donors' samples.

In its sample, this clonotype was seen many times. The CDR3 here is CASSPQGPGPQHF. The CDR3 nucleotides are TGTGCCAGCAGCCCACAGGGACCCGGCCCCCAGCATTTT. The rearrangement joins TRBV6-5 to TRBJ1-5, with a possible D match to TRBD1 (6 bases). Germline V gives CDR1 MNHEY, CDR2 SVGAGI. The CDR3 runs 13 residues. V lost 6 bases to trimming and J lost 10 bases, with 16 bases between them.

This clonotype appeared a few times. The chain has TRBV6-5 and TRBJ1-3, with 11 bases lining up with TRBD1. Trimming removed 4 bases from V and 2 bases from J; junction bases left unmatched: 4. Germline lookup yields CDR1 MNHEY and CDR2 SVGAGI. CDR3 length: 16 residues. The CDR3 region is CASSSPGQGAGNTIYF. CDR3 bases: TGTGCCAGCAGTTCCCCGGGACAGGGGGCTGGAAACACCATATATTTT.

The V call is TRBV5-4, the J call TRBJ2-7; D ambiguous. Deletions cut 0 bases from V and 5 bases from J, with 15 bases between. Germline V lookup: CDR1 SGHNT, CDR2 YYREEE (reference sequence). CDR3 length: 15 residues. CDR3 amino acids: CASSLVPTVADEQYF. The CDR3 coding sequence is TGTGCCAGCAGCTTGGTCCCCACAGTTGCCGACGAGCAGTACTTC.

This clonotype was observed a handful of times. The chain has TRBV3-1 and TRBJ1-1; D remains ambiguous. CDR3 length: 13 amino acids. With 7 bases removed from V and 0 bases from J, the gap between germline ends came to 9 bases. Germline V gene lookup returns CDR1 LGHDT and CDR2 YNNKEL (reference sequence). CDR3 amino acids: CASTDTVNTEAFF. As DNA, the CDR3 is TGTGCCAGCACCGATACGGTGAACACTGAAGCTTTCTTT.

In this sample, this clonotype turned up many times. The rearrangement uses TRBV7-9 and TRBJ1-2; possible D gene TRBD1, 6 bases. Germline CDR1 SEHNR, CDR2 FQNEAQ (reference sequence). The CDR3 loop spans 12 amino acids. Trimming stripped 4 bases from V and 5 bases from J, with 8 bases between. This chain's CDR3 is CASSWTDYGYTF. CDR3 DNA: TGTGCCAGCAGCTGGACAGATTATGGCTACACCTTC.

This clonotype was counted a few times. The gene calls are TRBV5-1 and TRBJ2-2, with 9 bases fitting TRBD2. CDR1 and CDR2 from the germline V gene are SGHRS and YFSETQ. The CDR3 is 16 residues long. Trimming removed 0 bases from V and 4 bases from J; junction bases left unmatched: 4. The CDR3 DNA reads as TGCGCCAGCAGCTTGGATAGCGGGGGAGCCACCGGGGAGCTGTTTTTT. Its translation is CASSLDSGGATGELFF.

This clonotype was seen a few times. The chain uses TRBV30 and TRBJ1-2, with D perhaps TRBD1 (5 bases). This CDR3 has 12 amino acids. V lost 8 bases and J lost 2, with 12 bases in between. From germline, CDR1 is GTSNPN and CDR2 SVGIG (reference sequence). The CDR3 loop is CARRDGNYGYTF. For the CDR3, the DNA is TGTGCCAGGCGGGACGGGAACTATGGCTACACCTTC. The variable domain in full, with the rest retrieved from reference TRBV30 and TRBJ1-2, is SQTIHQWPATLVQPVGSPLSLECTVEGTSNPNLYWYRQAAGRGLQLLFYSVGIGQISSEVPQNLSASRPQDRQFILSSKKLLLSDSGFYLCARRDGNYGYTFGSGTRLTVV.

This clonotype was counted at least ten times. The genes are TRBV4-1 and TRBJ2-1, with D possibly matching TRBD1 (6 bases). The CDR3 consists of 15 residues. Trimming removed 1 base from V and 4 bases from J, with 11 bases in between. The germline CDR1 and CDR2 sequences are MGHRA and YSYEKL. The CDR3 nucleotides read TGCGCCAGCAGCCAAGGATATCAGGGGTACAATGAGCAGTTCTTC. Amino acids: CASSQGYQGYNEQFF.

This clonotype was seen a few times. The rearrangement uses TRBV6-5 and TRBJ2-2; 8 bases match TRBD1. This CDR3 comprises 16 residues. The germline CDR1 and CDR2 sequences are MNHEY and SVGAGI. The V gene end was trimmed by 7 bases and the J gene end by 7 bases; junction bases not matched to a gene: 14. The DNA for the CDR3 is TGTGCCAGCACCCTGGGGGGACAGGTTCTTTTCGGGGAGCTGTTTTTT. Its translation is CASTLGGQVLFGELFF.

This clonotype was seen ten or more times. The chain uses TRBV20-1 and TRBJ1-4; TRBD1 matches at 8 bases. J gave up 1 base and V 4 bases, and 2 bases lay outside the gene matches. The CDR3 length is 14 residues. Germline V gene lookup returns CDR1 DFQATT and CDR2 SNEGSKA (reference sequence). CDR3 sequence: CSATGTGTNEKLFF. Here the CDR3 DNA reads TGCAGTGCTACAGGGACAGGAACTAATGAAAAACTGTTTTTT.

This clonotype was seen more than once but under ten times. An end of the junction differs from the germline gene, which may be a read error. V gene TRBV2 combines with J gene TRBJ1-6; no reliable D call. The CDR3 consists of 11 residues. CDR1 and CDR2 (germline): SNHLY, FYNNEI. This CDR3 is CASSEKSRLHF. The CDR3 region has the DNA TGTGCCAGCAGTGAAAAGTCACGCCTCCACTTT.

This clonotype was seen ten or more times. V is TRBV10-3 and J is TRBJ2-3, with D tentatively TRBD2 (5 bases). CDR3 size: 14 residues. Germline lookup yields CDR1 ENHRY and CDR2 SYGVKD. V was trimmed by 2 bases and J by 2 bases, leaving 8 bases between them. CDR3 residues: CAISEREVTDTQYF. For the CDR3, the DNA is TGTGCCATCAGTGAGCGGGAAGTCACAGATACGCAGTATTTT.

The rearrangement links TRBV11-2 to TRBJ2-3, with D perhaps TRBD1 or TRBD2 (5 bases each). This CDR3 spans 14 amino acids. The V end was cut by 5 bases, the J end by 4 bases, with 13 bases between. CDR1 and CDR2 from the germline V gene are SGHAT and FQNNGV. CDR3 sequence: CASSPGAGADTQYF. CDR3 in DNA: TGTGCCAGCAGCCCCGGGGCTGGGGCAGATACGCAGTATTTT.

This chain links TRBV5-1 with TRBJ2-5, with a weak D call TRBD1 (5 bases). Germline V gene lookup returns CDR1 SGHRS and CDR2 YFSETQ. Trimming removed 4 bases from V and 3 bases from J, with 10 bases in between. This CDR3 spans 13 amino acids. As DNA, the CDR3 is TGCGCCAGCAGCGCTCAGGGCGAAGAGACCCAGTACTTC. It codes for CASSAQGEETQYF.

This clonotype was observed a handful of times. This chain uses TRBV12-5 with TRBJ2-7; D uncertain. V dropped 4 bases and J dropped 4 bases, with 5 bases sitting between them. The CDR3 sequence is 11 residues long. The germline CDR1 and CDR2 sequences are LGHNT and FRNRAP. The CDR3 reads CASGWKYEQYF. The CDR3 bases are TGTGCTAGTGGTTGGAAGTACGAGCAGTACTTC.

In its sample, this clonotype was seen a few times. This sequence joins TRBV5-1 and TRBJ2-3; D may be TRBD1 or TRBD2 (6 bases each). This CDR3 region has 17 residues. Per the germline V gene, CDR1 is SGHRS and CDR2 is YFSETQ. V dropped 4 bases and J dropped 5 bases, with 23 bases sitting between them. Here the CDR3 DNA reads TGCGCCAGCAGCCTGGGGAGGACAGATATTACCCTAGATACGCAGTATTTT. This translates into CASSLGRTDITLDTQYF.

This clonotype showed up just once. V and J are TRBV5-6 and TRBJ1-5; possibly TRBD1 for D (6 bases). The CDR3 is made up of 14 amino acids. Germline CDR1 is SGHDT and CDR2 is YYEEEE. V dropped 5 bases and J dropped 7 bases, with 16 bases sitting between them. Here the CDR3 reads CASSSGYGGQPQHF. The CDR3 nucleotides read TGTGCCAGCAGTTCGGGGTATGGGGGCCAGCCCCAGCATTTT.

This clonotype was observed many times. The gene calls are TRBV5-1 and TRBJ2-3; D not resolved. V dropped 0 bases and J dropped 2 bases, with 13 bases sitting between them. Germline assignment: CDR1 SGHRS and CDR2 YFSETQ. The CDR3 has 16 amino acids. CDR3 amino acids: CASSLGLYASTDTQYF. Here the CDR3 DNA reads TGCGCCAGCAGCTTGGGACTTTATGCCTCCACAGATACGCAGTATTTT. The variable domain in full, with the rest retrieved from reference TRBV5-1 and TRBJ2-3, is KAGVTQTPRYLIKTRGQQVTLSCSPISGHRSVSWYQQTPGQGLQFLFEYFSETQRNKGNFPGRFSGRQFSNSRSEMNVSTLELGDSALYLCASSLGLYASTDTQYFGPGTRLTVL.

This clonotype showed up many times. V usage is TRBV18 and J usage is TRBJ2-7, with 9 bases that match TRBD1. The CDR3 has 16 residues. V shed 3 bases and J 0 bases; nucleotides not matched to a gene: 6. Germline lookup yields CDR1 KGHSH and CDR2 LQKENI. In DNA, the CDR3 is TGTGCCAGCTCACCGGCCGGGACAGGGAGCTCCTACGAGCAGTACTTC. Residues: CASSPAGTGSSYEQYF.

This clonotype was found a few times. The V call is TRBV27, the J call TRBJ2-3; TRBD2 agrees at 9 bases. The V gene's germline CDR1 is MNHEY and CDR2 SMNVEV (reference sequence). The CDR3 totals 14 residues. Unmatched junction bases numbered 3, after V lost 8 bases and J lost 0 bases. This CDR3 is CASRLAGSTDTQYF. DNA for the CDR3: TGTGCCAGCCGTCTAGCGGGGAGCACAGATACGCAGTATTTT.

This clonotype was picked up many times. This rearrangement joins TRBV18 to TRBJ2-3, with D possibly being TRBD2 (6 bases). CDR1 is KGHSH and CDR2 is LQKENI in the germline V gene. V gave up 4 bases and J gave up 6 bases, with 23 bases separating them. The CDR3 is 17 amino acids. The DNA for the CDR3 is TGTGCCAGCTCACAAAACGGACTATTAATTGTCGCGGATACGCAGTATTTT. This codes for CASSQNGLLIVADTQYF.

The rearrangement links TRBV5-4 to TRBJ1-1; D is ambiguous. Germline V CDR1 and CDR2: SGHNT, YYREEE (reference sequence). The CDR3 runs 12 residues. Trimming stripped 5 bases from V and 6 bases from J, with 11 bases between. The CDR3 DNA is TGTGCCAGCAGGGATTTCGCATCTGAAGCTTTCTTT. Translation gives CASRDFASEAFF.

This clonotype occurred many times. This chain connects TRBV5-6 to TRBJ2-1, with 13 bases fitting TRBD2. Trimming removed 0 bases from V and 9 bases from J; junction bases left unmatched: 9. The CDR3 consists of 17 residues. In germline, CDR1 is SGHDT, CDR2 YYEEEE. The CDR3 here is CASSLGLAGGQVGEQFF. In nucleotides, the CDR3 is TGTGCCAGCAGCTTGGGACTAGCGGGGGGCCAGGTCGGTGAGCAGTTCTTC.

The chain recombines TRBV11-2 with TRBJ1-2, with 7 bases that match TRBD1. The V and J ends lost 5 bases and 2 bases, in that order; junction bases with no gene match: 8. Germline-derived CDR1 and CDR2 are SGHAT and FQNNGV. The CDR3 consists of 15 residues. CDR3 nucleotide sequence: TGTGCCAGCAGCCAACTGGGACAGCTGAACTATGGCTACACCTTC. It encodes CASSQLGQLNYGYTF.

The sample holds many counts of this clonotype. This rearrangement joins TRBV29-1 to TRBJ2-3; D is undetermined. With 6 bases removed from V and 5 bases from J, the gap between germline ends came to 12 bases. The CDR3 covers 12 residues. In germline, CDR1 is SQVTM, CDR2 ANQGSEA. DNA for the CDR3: TGCAGCGTCGAACCAAACGGAGATACGCAGTATTTT. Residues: CSVEPNGDTQYF.